The rows below give T cell receptor beta chains drawn from one sample of a study of blood T cell repertoires in COVID-19. The data were produced by immunoSEQ multiplex PCR, yet TCRdb's version contains in-frame clones alone and is incomplete. The sample lists about 99,000 clones; roughly 87% were seen once. Sequencing was carried out using peripheral blood. The receptors stem from a man aged 45-65 years in a cohort sampled during active COVID-19. Each CDR3 is given with its conserved first and last residue. The D gene is left open where the match is weak. Clone size is given for some rows only: seen once, a few or many times, or a class if the clone is expanded.

J	size	D	V	DNA	CDR3
TRBJ2-3	.	TRBD2	TRBV6-5	TGTGCCAGCCGTCAGACTAGCGGGAGGGGAGATACGCAGTATTTT	CASRQTSGRGDTQYF
TRBJ2-3	.	TRBD2	TRBV6-2/TRBV6-3	TGTGCCAGCAGTTATGGCGGGGGGGTCACAGATACGCAGTATTTT	CASSYGGGVTDTQYF
TRBJ1-2	.	.	TRBV3-1/TRBV3-2	TGTGCCAGCAGCCAACCGGGAACAGACGCCTATGGCTACACCTTC	CASSQPGTDAYGYTF
TRBJ2-3	.	.	TRBV5-4	TGTGCCAGCAGCCCTGCGGGCCGCAGCACAGATACGCAGTATTTT	CASSPAGRSTDTQYF
TRBJ2-7	once	TRBD2	TRBV29-1	TGCAGCGTTGAATTAAGGGCTAGCGGGGGGCGCTACGAGCAGTACTTC	CSVELRASGGRYEQYF
TRBJ2-4	.	TRBD1	TRBV5-1	TGCGCCAGCAGCTTGGTACAGGGGGGAGCCAAAAACATTCAGTACTTC	CASSLVQGGAKNIQYF
TRBJ2-1	.	TRBD2	TRBV11-3	TGTGCCAGCAGCGAGCGGAGCGGGGGGACCTACAATGAGCAGTTCTTC	CASSERSGGTYNEQFF
TRBJ1-1	.	TRBD1	TRBV29-1	TGCAGCGTTAGGACAGGGTTCGGCACTGAAGCTTTCTTT	CSVRTGFGTEAFF
TRBJ2-1	.	TRBD2	TRBV6-5	TGTGCCAGTTCCGGGGGGAGCTCCTACAATGAGCAGTTCTTC	CASSGGSSYNEQFF
TRBJ1-6	.	.	TRBV5-6	TGTGCCAGCAGCCAACAGGGCGCGGGTGGGAATTCACCCCTCCACTTT	CASSQQGAGGNSPLHF
TRBJ1-1	few	.	TRBV11-2	TGTGCCAGCAGCAACAGGGTACGGGAACTGAACACTGAAGCTTTCTTT	CASSNRVRELNTEAFF
TRBJ2-7	many	.	TRBV5-6	TGTGCCAGCAGCTTGGTCGCGGGGACCTTCTACGAGCAGTACTTC	CASSLVAGTFYEQYF
TRBJ1-5	.	TRBD1	TRBV4-2	TGTGCCAGCAGCCAAGAAGGGGGCGGGAATCAGCCCCAGCATTTT	CASSQEGGGNQPQHF
TRBJ1-4	.	.	TRBV7-2	TGTGCCAGCAGCTTATCAGGTTCAACTAATGAAAAACTGTTTTTT	CASSLSGSTNEKLFF
TRBJ2-3	.	TRBD2	TRBV11-2	TGTGCCAGCAGCTGGCGAGGTAGCGGGGGCTCAGATACGCAGTATTTT	CASSWRGSGGSDTQYF
TRBJ2-1	.	TRBD2	TRBV2	TGTGCCAGCAGTGAAAAAAGTGGGACTAGCCGGAGTGGGGAGCAGTTCTTC	CASSEKSGTSRSGEQFF
TRBJ1-4	once	.	TRBV2	TGTGCCAGCAGTGAATGGGGGGGGATCGAAAAACTGTTTTTT	CASSEWGGIEKLFF
TRBJ2-5	.	TRBD2	TRBV5-4	TGTGCCAGCAGCTTGTATCCAGCGGGGGGGGAAGAGACCCAGTACTTC	CASSLYPAGGEETQYF
TRBJ2-3	.	TRBD2	TRBV6-5	TGTGCCAGCAGTTATTTCAGCGGGGGGCTTGGGGATACGCAGTATTTT	CASSYFSGGLGDTQYF
TRBJ1-1	.	TRBD1	TRBV4-2	TGTGCCAGCAGCCAAGACGGGACAGGGACTGAAGCTTTCTTT	CASSQDGTGTEAFF
TRBJ2-5	once	TRBD2	TRBV9	TGTGCCAGCAGCGTACTCGGACTAGCGGGGGGTAAGGAGACCCAGTACTTC	CASSVLGLAGGKETQYF
TRBJ1-6	few	.	TRBV23-1	TGCGCCAGCAGTCTTGAGGGGACTCGTCACAATTCACCCCTCCACTTT	CASSLEGTRHNSPLHF
TRBJ2-3	.	.	TRBV6-2/TRBV6-3	TGTGCCAGCAGTTACTCCCAGACAGCTCTCACAGATACGCAGTATTTT	CASSYSQTALTDTQYF
TRBJ1-2	.	.	TRBV4-3	TGCGCCAGCAGCCAAGATACAGCTAACTATGGCTACACCTTC	CASSQDTANYGYTF
TRBJ1-1	.	.	TRBV14	TGTGCCAGCAGCCGACTTCAGGGCAACACTGAAGCTTTCTTT	CASSRLQGNTEAFF
TRBJ2-3	.	.	TRBV5-1	TGCGCCAGCGGGTCGGCGGGGAGGTCAGATACGCAGTATTTT	CASGSAGRSDTQYF
TRBJ2-6	.	.	TRBV6-2/TRBV6-3	TGTGCCAGCAGTGCGGCCTCTGGGGCCAACGTCCTGACTTTC	CASSAASGANVLTF
TRBJ1-1	once	.	TRBV7-8	TGTGCCAGCAACCGGGACACCATGAACACTGAAGCTTTCTTT	CASNRDTMNTEAFF
TRBJ1-3	.	.	TRBV5-1	TGCGCCAGCAGCTTGGGAGGAGTCTCTGGAAACACCATATATTTT	CASSLGGVSGNTIYF
TRBJ2-2	.	TRBD2	TRBV7-9	TGTGCCAGCAGCTTTAGCGGGGGGGCCCGAACCGGGGAGCTGTTTTTT	CASSFSGGARTGELFF
TRBJ1-2	.	TRBD1	TRBV20-1	TGCAGTGCTAGTAGGGGACAGGGGGAAGGCTACACCTTC	CSASRGQGEGYTF
TRBJ2-1	once	.	TRBV11-3	TGTGCCAGCAGCTTACTAGTTGGCAATGAGCAGTTCTTC	CASSLLVGNEQFF
TRBJ2-7	.	TRBD1	TRBV2	TGTGCCATCACAGGGGGTGGCCCCGAGCAGTACTTC	CAITGGGPEQYF
TRBJ1-2	.	.	TRBV3-1/TRBV3-2	TGTGCCAGCAGCCAAAGTGGGCAGAACTATGGCTACACCTTC	CASSQSGQNYGYTF
TRBJ1-5	.	.	TRBV3-1/TRBV3-2	TGTGCCAGCAGCCAAGATCGGGCAGGGAATCAGCCCCAGCATTTT	CASSQDRAGNQPQHF
TRBJ1-4	.	.	TRBV24-1	TGTGCCACCAGTGATTACGGTGAAAAACTGTTTTTT	CATSDYGEKLFF
TRBJ2-1	.	TRBD1	TRBV7-2	TGTGCCAGCAGAAGAACAGGGGCCCCCTACAATGAGCAGTTCTTC	CASRRTGAPYNEQFF
TRBJ1-1	once	.	TRBV6-5	TGTGCCAGCAGTTACGGTAACATCGACACTGAAGCTTTCTTT	CASSYGNIDTEAFF
TRBJ1-2	.	.	TRBV29-1	TGCAGCGTCCTCGGTAACTATGGCTACACCTTC	CSVLGNYGYTF
TRBJ1-3	few	TRBD1	TRBV23-1	TGCGCCAGCATTACCGGGACAGGGTCTGGAAACACCATATATTTT	CASITGTGSGNTIYF
TRBJ1-1	.	.	TRBV11-3	TGTGCCAGCAGCTTAGTAGGGGGTAACACTGAAGCTTTCTTT	CASSLVGGNTEAFF
TRBJ1-4	.	.	TRBV12-3/TRBV12-4	TGTGCCAGCAGTGCGGGGTTTGTTCTGTTTTTT	CASSAGFVLFF
TRBJ1-6	.	.	TRBV7-9	TGTGCCAGCAGCCGCCGGACAGCGAGCTCCTATAATTCACCCCTCCACTTT	CASSRRTASSYNSPLHF
TRBJ1-1	once	TRBD1	TRBV5-6	TGTGCCAGCAGCTCTTGGACCGGGACAGGGGTGAACACTGAAGCTTTCTTT	CASSSWTGTGVNTEAFF
TRBJ1-1	.	.	TRBV10-3	TGTGCCATCAGCCCCGGACAGAGTTTCACTGAAGCTTTCTTT	CAISPGQSFTEAFF
TRBJ1-1	.	.	TRBV6-1	TGTGCCAGCAGTGAAGGGTTGGGGCAGAACACTGAAGCTTTCTTT	CASSEGLGQNTEAFF
TRBJ2-5	.	TRBD1	TRBV5-1	TGCGCCAGCAGCTTGGCGGGGACAGGGGGGGAGACCCAGTACTTC	CASSLAGTGGETQYF
TRBJ2-5	.	.	TRBV2	TGTGCCAGCACCCGGACTACTCAAGAGACCCAGTACTTC	CASTRTTQETQYF
TRBJ1-5	few	TRBD1	TRBV18	TGTGCCAGCCCAGTCCCGGGACAGGGGAGGAGGGATAGCAATCAGCCCCAGCATTTT	CASPVPGQGRRDSNQPQHF
TRBJ2-6	.	.	TRBV28	TGTGCCAGCAGTTTATCCCAGGGAGGTGGGGCCAACGTCCTGACTTTC	CASSLSQGGGANVLTF
TRBJ1-3	.	TRBD1	TRBV23-1	TGCGCCAGCAGTCCCCCGGGACAGGGGGCTGATGGAAACACCATATATTTT	CASSPPGQGADGNTIYF